This T cell receptor (beta chain) was recovered during a study of tumor-infiltrating lymphocytes in primary liver carcinoma. V lost 1 base and J 2 bases, leaving 12 bases between the germline ends. The CDR3 length is 15 residues. Germline assignment: CDR1 SGHAT and CDR2 FQDESV (reference sequence). RNA was extracted from whole blood without cell sorting, alongside germline DNA. At least ten counts were recorded for this clonotype. Constant-region priming of approximately 500 ng total RNA yielded TCR beta cDNA. Nested multiplex PCR, run for three rounds with slightly modified ARM-PCR, yielded TCR beta libraries. PCR rounds one and two used TRBV1-TRBV30 forward primers with a C-beta reverse primer for 10 cycles each. From the multiplex PCR reads, TCRdb called clonotypes with MiXCR, one entry per CDR3 protein. The sample has approximately 300,000 distinct CDR3 sequences, more than 55% seen once; the top ten hold roughly 8.9%.

The sample taken for sequencing was peripheral blood. V is TRBV11-1 and J is TRBJ2-7; D is uncertain. The sequence came from a man aged 40-49 years with primary liver carcinoma and hepatitis B virus infection. CDR3 residues: CASSLEAGVTYEQYF. For the CDR3, the DNA is TGTGCCAGCAGCTTAGAAGCAGGCGTCACCTACGAGCAGTACTTC.